This record looks at one T cell receptor (beta chain) sequence and its context. The antigen this receptor binds is unknown. No much larger clone exists at a distance of one base, and base qualities are not known. Via the germline V gene (reference sequence), CDR1 is MNHEY and CDR2 SMNVEV. Reading from cysteine to phenylalanine, the CDR3 counts 14 amino acids. CDR3 DNA is the only sequence kept; it has 42 bases, read in frame from the first base. The germline V and J ends show losses of 6 bases and 5 bases respectively, and no gene match explains 5 bases of the junction. Sequenced using an Illumina HiSeq 1500. TCRdb reprocessed the public reads (quality trimming at Q25 with fastp, clone calling with MiXCR) and kept in-frame beta chains. Merged by CDR3 protein, the rows form single entries marked with the most common genes and DNA. The sample table lists 900,000 to 950,000 distinct CDR3 sequences, around 31% of them with a count of one. The top ten clonotypes cover more than 12% of the sample.

This record comes from a study of T cell repertoires in cytomegalovirus infection (dated by TCRdb to about 2019). For the study in its entirety: Recently identified HLA-C-restricted CMV epitopes, whose presentation resists viral immunomodulation, were targeted by peptide stimulations together with well-studied HLA-B-restricted epitopes. Donor HLA type was relevant to the analysis, as public TCR beta signatures indicated carriage of CMV infection together with the matching HLA type. The research as a whole found: Cumulative frequency of public TCR beta family members discriminated carriers of CMV infection plus the relevant HLA type in this cohort and an independent 352-donor cohort. The ex vivo response was dominated by HLA-C-restricted CMV-specific TCR beta clonotypes, which also provided the single most frequent clonotype in two of eight donors.

Sample treatment or condition, as interpreted from the label and publication: in vitro stimulation with specific CMV peptide epitopes to enrich CMV-specific T cells. This chain is built from TRBV27 and TRBJ1-4; TRBD1 aligns with 8 central bases. The receptor comes from a human donor in good health (CMV status not recorded). Some clones in this sample may be carry-over from other donors' samples. Sequenced here: cultured CD8+ T cells from PBMCs, sampled from culture after CMV antigen stimulation. CDR3 reads: CASRHDRGNEKLFF. The DNA sequence is given as TGTGCCAGCAGGCACGACAGGGGAAATGAAAAACTGTTTTTT.